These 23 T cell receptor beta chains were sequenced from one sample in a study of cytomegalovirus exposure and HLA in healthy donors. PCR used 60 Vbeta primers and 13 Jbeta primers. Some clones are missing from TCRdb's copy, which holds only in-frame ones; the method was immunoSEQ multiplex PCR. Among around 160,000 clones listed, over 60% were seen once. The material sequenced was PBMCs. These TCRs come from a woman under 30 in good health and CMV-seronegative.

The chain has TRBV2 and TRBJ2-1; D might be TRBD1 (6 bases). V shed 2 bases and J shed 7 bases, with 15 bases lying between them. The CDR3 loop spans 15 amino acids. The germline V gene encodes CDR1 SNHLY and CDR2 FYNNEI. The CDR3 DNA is TGTGCCAGCAGTGAAAGGGACACAGCAAGGAATGAGCAGTTCTTC. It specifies CASSERDTARNEQFF.

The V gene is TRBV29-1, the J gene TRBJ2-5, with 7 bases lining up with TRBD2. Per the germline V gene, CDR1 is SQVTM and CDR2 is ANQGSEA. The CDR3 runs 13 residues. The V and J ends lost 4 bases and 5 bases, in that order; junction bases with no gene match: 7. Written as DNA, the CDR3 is TGCAGCGTTGTGGGGGGAGGGCCTGAGACCCAGTACTTC. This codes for CSVVGGGPETQYF.

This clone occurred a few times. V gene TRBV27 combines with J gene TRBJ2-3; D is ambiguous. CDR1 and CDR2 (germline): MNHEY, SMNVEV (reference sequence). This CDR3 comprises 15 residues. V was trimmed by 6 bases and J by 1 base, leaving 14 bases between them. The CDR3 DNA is TGTGCCAGCAGCACCGCCCTGGGCGGCACAGATACGCAGTATTTT. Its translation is CASSTALGGTDTQYF.

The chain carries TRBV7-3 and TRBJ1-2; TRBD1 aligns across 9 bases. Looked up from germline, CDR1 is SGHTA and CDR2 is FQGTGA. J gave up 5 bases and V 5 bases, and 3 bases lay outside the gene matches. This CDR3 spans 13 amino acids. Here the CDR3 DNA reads TGTGCCAGCAGCCCGGGACAGGGATATGGCTACACCTTC. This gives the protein CASSPGQGYGYTF.

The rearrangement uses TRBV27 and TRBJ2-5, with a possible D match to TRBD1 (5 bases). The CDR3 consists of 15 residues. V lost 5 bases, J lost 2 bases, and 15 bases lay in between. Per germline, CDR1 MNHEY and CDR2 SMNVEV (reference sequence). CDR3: CASSATSGNQETQYF. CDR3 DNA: TGTGCCAGCAGTGCCACCTCAGGGAATCAAGAGACCCAGTACTTC.

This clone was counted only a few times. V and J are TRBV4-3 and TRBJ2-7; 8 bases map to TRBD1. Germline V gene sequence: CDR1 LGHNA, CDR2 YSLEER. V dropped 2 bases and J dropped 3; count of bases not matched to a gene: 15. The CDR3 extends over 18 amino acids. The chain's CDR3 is CASSQLPRGQAEFYEQYF. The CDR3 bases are TGCGCCAGCAGCCAATTGCCAAGGGGACAGGCCGAATTCTACGAGCAGTACTTC.

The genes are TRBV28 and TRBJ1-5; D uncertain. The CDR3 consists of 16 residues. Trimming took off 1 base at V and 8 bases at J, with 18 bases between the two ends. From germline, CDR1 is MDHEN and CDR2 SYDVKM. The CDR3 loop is CASSLSLTRGFKPQHF. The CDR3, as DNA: TGTGCCAGCAGTTTATCCCTCACGCGGGGTTTTAAGCCCCAGCATTTT.

The CDR3 nucleotides are TGTGCCAGCAGCTCGGACAGATTTTACGAGCAGTACTTC. Translation: CASSSDRFYEQYF. V usage is TRBV7-8 and J usage is TRBJ2-7; the D gene is possibly TRBD1 (6 bases). CDR3 length equals 13 residues. The germline V gene has CDR1 SGHVS and CDR2 FQNEAQ. V was cut by 4 bases and J by 4 bases, with 11 bases left in between.

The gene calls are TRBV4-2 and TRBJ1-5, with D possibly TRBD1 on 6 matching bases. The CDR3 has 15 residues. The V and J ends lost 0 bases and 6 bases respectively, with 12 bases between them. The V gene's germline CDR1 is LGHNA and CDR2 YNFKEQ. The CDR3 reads CASSQEAGASQPQHF. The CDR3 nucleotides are TGTGCCAGCAGCCAAGAGGCGGGGGCGAGTCAGCCCCAGCATTTT.

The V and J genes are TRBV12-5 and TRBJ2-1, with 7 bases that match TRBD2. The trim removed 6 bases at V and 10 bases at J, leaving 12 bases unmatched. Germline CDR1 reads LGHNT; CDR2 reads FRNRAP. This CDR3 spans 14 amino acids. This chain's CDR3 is CASGQSASGGEQFF. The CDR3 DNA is TGTGCTAGTGGCCAGTCTGCTAGCGGAGGCGAGCAGTTCTTC.

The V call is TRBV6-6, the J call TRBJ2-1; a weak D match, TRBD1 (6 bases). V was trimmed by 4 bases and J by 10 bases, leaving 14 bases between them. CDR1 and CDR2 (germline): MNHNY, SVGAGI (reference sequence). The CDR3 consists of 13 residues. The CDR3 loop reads CASSLSGVYEQFF. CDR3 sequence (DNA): TGTGCCAGCAGTTTATCAGGGGTTTACGAGCAGTTCTTC.

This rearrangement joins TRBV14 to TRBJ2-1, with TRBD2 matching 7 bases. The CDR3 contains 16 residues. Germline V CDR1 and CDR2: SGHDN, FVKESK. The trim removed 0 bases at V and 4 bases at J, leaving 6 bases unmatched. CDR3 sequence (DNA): TGTGCCAGCAGCCAAGATGGGGGGGGAAGGTACAATGAGCAGTTCTTC. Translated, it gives CASSQDGGGRYNEQFF.

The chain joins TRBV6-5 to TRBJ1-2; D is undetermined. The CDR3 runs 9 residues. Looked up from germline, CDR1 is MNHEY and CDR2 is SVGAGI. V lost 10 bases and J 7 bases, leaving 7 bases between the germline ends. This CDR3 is CATELGYTF. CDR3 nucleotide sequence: TGTGCCACTGAACTTGGCTACACCTTC.

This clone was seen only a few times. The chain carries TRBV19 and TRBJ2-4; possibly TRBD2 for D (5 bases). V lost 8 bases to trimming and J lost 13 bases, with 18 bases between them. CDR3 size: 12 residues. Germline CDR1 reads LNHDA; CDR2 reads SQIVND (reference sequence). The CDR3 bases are TGTGCCAGTGGAGGAGGATCCTGGATCCAGTACTTC. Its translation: CASGGGSWIQYF.

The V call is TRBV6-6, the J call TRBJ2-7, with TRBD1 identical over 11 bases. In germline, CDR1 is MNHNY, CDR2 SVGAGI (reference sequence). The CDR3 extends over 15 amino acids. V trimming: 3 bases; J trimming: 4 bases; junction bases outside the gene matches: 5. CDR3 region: CASSYGTGGLYEQYV. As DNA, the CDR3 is TGTGCCAGCAGTTATGGGACAGGGGGTCTTTACGAGCAGTACGTC.

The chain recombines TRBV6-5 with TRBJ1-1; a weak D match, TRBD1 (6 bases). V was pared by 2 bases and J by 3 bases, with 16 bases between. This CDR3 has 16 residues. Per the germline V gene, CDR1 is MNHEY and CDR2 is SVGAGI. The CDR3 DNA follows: TGTGCCAGCAGTTACCTAGTGGGGGCGCGGGACACTGAAGCTTTCTTT. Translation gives CASSYLVGARDTEAFF.

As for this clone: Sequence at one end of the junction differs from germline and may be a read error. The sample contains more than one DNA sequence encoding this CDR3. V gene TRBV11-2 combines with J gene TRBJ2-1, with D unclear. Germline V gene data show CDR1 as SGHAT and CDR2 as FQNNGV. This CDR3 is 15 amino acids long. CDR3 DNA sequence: TGTGCCAGCAGCTTAGTACAGAGCTCCTACAATGAGCAATTCTTC. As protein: CASSLVQSSYNEQFF.

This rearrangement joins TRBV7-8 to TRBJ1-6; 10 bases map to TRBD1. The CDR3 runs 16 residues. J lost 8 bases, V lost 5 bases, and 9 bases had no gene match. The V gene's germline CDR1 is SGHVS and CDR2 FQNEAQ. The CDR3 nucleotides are TGTGCCAGCAGCCGGGACAGGGGAGCTAGGGATTCACCCCTCCACTTT. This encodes CASSRDRGARDSPLHF.

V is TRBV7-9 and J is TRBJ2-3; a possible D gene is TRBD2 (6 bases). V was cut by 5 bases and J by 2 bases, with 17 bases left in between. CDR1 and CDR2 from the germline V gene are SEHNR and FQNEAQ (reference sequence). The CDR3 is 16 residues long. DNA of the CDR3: TGTGCCAGCAGCATCGGGACTCCCTATGACACAGATACGCAGTATTTT. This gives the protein CASSIGTPYDTDTQYF.

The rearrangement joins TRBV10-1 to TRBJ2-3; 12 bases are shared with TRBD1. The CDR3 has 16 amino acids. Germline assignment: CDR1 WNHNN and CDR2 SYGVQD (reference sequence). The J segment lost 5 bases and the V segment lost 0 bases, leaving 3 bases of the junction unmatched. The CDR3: CASSESGTGGIDTQYF. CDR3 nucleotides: TGCGCCAGCAGTGAGTCGGGGACAGGGGGCATAGATACGCAGTATTTT.

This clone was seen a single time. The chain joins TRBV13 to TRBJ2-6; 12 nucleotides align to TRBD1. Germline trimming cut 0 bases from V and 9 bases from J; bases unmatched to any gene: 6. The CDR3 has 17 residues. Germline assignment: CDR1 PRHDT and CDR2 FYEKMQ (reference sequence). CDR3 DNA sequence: TGTGCCAGCAGCTTAGGCCGGGACAGGGGGCGTATCAACGTCCTGACTTTC. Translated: CASSLGRDRGRINVLTF.

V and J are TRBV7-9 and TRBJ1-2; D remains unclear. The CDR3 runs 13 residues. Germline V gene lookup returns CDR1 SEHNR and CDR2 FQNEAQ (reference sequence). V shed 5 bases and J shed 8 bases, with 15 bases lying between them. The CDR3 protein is CASSPTGKGGYTF. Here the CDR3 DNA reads TGTGCCAGCAGCCCAACGGGAAAGGGCGGCTACACCTTC.

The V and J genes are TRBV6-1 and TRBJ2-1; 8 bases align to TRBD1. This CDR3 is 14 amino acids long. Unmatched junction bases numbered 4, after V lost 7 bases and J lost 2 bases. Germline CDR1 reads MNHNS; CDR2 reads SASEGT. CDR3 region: CASIPGQAYNEQFF. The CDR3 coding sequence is TGTGCCAGCATTCCGGGACAGGCCTACAATGAGCAGTTCTTC.